One and the same sample provided the 6 T cell receptor beta chains below, sequenced in a study of cytomegalovirus exposure and HLA in healthy donors. PCR involved 60 Vbeta and 13 Jbeta primers. Clones were sequenced by immunoSEQ multiplex PCR, and TCRdb holds only the in-frame ones, with some missing. This sample has more than 95,000 clones; 83% occur once, and the top ten carry 3.6%. Sequencing was performed on PBMCs. The receptors were sampled from a woman between 35 and 50 years old in good health and CMV-seropositive.

This clone was detected only once. The chain combines TRBV29-1 with TRBJ2-1; TRBD1 is a possible D gene (5 bases). V lost 4 bases and J 8 bases, leaving 18 bases between the germline ends. This CDR3 comprises 14 residues. Germline V gene sequence: CDR1 SQVTM, CDR2 ANQGSEA. The chain's CDR3 is CSVVRQLIYDEQFF. In DNA form, the CDR3 reads TGCAGCGTTGTACGACAGTTGATTTACGATGAGCAGTTCTTC.

This clone occurred a few times. V is TRBV5-1 and J is TRBJ2-7; D possibly corresponds to TRBD2 (6 bases). The germline CDR1 and CDR2 sequences are SGHRS and YFSETQ. CDR3 length: 13 amino acids. V lost 4 bases, J lost 0 bases, and 8 bases lay in between. Written as DNA, the CDR3 is TGCGCCAGCAGCGGAGCGGGCTCCTACGAGCAGTACTTC. Protein product: CASSGAGSYEQYF.

This clone occurred a few times. The rearrangement links TRBV5-1 to TRBJ2-2; TRBD2 agrees at 13 bases. CDR3 length: 17 amino acids. V shed 3 bases, J shed 3 bases, and the junction held 5 bases outside the gene matches. The germline gives CDR1 SGHRS, CDR2 YFSETQ. DNA of the CDR3: TGCGCCAGCAGCTGGAGGACTAGCGGGGGAGACACCGGGGAGCTGTTTTTT. Encoded protein: CASSWRTSGGDTGELFF.

A word on this clone: The germline gene is not matched at one end of the junction; a read error may be the cause. Within the sample, other DNA sequences also encode this same CDR3. The genes are TRBV15 and TRBJ1-5, with D unclear. The CDR3 spans 17 residues. Germline CDR1 LNHNV, CDR2 YYDKDF (reference sequence). The chain's CDR3 is CATSREVPGRTYQPQHF. CDR3 nucleotide sequence: TGTGCCACCAGTAGAGAGGTTCCTGGCAGGACTTATCAGCCCCAGCATTTT.

This clone was seen only once. The chain joins TRBV5-1 to TRBJ2-1; TRBD2 is a possible D gene (6 bases). V gave up 3 bases and J gave up 0 bases, with 10 bases separating them. CDR3 length: 15 amino acids. CDR1 SGHRS and CDR2 YFSETQ come from the germline V gene. CDR3 nucleotide sequence: TGCGCCAGCAGCTGGGCGGGAAGCTCCTACAATGAGCAGTTCTTC. This sequence encodes CASSWAGSSYNEQFF.

The rearrangement links TRBV7-9 to TRBJ1-6; D gene unclear. This CDR3 has 12 residues. CDR1 is SEHNR and CDR2 is FQNEAQ in the germline V gene (reference sequence). Deletions cut 1 base from V and 10 bases from J, with 5 bases between. The CDR3 coding sequence is TGTGCCAGCAGCTTAGTCGGGTCACCCCTCCACTTT. Protein: CASSLVGSPLHF.